This TCR beta chain was identified in a study of response to subunit inactivated influenza vaccine. Study-wide points: The study's authors posited that every seasonal influenza vaccination enlists few new T cells.

This CDR3 comprises 14 residues. Per the germline V gene, CDR1 is LGHDT and CDR2 is YNNKEL (reference sequence). The V and J ends lost 4 bases and 8 bases respectively, with 17 bases between them. This clonotype was seen a handful of times. What it binds is not known. TCRdb redid the calling of the RT-PCR reads with MiXCR, one entry per CDR3 protein. This sample yields 550,000 to 650,000 distinct CDR3 sequences, of which 12% are seen a single time; 10% belongs to the top ten. The genes are TRBV3-1 and TRBJ1-2; tentatively, D is TRBD1 (6 bases). The sequence came from a man aged 50 or older who received an inactivated influenza vaccine. The sample consisted of PBMCs from blood, taken on the day of vaccination. The CDR3 loop is CASSLGQRQRGYTF. CDR3 DNA: TGTGCCAGCAGCCTTGGACAGCGTCAAAGGGGCTACACCTTC.